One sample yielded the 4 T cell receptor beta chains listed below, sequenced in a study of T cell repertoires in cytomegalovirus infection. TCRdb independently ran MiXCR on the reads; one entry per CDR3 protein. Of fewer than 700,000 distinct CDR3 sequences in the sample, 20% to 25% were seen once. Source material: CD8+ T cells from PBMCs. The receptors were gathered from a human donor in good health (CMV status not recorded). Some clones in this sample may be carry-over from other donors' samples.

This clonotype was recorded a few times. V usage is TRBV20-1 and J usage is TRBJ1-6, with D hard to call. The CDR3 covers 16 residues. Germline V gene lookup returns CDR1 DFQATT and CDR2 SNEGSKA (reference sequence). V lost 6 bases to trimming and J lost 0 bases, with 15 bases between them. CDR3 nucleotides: TGCAGTGCCATCCAAGCGGGGAGCTCCTATAATTCACCCCTCCACTTT. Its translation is CSAIQAGSSYNSPLHF.

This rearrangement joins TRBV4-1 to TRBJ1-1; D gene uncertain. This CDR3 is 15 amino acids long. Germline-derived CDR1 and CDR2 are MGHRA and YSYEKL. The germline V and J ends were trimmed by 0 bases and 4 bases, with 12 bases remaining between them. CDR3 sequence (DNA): TGCGCCAGCAGCCAAGAAGGGCAGCGGTCCACTGAAGCTTTCTTT. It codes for CASSQEGQRSTEAFF.

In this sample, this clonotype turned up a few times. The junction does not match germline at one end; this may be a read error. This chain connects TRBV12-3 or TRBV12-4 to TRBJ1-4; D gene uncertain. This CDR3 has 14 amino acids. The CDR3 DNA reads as TGTGCCAGCAGCTTAGAAGGACGACTGGGGAAACTGTTTTTT. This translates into CASSLEGRLGKLFF.

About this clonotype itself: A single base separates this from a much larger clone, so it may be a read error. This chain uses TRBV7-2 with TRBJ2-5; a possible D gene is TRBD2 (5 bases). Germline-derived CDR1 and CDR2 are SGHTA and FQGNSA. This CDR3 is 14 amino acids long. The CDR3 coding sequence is TGTGTCAGCAGCTTATTGGCAGCGGAGGAGACCCAGTACTTC. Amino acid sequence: CVSSLLAAEETQYF.